This T cell receptor (beta chain) was sequenced for a study of cytomegalovirus exposure and HLA in healthy donors. Study-level findings and limits: When a later analysis was performed, an Asian-associated ancestry cluster reportedly had fewer N-insertions than the roughly 630-donor mean. Many donors carried some public TCRs, although rarity characterized most TCR sequences. The study labeled 164 TCR beta chains cytomegalovirus-associated.

With 60 Vbeta and 13 Jbeta primers, the PCR was carried out. Clones were sequenced by immunoSEQ multiplex PCR, and TCRdb holds only the in-frame ones, with some missing. Of more than 85,000 clones in the sample, around 70% were seen once. A word on this clone: Its antigen is still unknown.

The ends were cut back, 0 bases at V and 0 bases at J, with 5 bases in the middle. This CDR3 spans 14 amino acids. Germline-derived CDR1 and CDR2 are MNHEY and SMNVEV (reference sequence). This receptor was identified in a woman aged 65 to 85 in good health and CMV-seropositive. The chain combines TRBV27 with TRBJ1-1, with D uncertain. Sequencing was carried out using PBMCs. The CDR3 here is CASSLSQLNTEAFF. CDR3 bases: TGTGCCAGCAGTTTATCACAGCTGAACACTGAAGCTTTCTTT.